This T cell receptor (beta chain) was sequenced in a study of Ad26.COV2.S vaccination and SARS-CoV-2 variants. Some clones are missing from TCRdb's copy, which holds only in-frame ones; the method was immunoSEQ multiplex PCR. The data hold 360,000 or so clones, with roughly 90% observed a single time. The treatment is: around 19 received Ad26.COV2.S at low or high dose, single or two shots; five or six received placebo; per-sample allocation not given. After the first vaccine or placebo injection, samples were drawn on day 63. This clone was seen a single time. The CDR3 is made up of 15 amino acids. Germline V gene sequence: CDR1 SGHNT, CDR2 YYREEE (reference sequence). V lost 0 bases and J 3 bases, leaving 13 bases between the germline ends.

The starting material was peripheral blood, obtained in a trial of Ad26.COV2.S vaccine versus placebo. J is TRBJ2-7 and V is TRBV5-4, with a possible D match to TRBD1 (5 bases). The source of this sequence is a person between 18 and 60 years old who received the Ad26.COV2.S COVID-19 vaccine or a placebo. In DNA form, the CDR3 reads TGTGCCAGCAGCTTGGGCCAGGGTTCCCACTACGAGCAGTACTTC. Protein: CASSLGQGSHYEQYF.